The 13 T cell receptor beta chains below come from one sample, sequenced in a study of blood T cell repertoires in COVID-19. Repertoires were generated with immunoSEQ multiplex PCR, while TCRdb's copy carries only in-frame clones and drops some. The data show roughly 140,000 clones, around 87% seen once. The sequencing sample was made of PBMCs or T cells enriched from blood (not recorded which). All receptors come from a man in his sixties who had recovered from COVID-19.

J is TRBJ2-1 and V is TRBV18; 8 bases line up with TRBD1. The V and J ends lost 3 bases and 5 bases, in that order; junction bases with no gene match: 6. The CDR3 is made up of 15 amino acids. Germline V gene sequence: CDR1 KGHSH, CDR2 LQKENI. In DNA, the CDR3 is TGTGCCAGCTCACCTACGACAGGGGCCCACAATGAGCAGTTCTTC. Protein product: CASSPTTGAHNEQFF. The whole variable domain, filled in from reference TRBV18 and TRBJ2-1, reads NAGVMQNPRHLVRRRGQEARLRCSPMKGHSHVYWYRQLPEEGLKFMVYLQKENIIDESGMPKERFSAEFPKEGPSILRIQQVVRGDSAAYFCASSPTTGAHNEQFFGPGTRLTVL.

This chain joins TRBV5-1 and TRBJ1-2; D perhaps matches TRBD1 (5 bases). CDR3 length equals 11 residues. Germline V gene data show CDR1 as SGHRS and CDR2 as YFSETQ. V was shortened by 4 bases and J by 6 bases, with 7 bases between the two germline ends. The CDR3 is CASSPGNGYTF. In nucleotides, the CDR3 is TGCGCCAGCAGCCCAGGGAATGGCTACACCTTC.

The rearrangement uses TRBV28 and TRBJ2-7; TRBD1 agrees at 7 bases. There are 15 residues in the CDR3. The junction had 11 bases not matched to a gene; V was cut back by 8 bases and J by 1 base. Germline V gene sequence: CDR1 MDHEN, CDR2 SYDVKM. The CDR3 bases are TGTGCCAGCTTGTCCGGGACAGCGATATCCTACGAGCAGTACTTC. It specifies CASLSGTAISYEQYF. The entire variable domain, with the rest obtained from reference TRBV28 and TRBJ2-7, is as follows: DVKVTQSSRYLVKRTGEKVFLECVQDMDHENMFWYRQDPGLGLRLIYFSYDVKMKEKGDIPEGYSVSREKKERFSLILESASTNQTSMYLCASLSGTAISYEQYFGPGTRLTVT.

The CDR3 protein is CSVVRGFLSYEQYF. In nucleotides, the CDR3 is TGCAGCGTTGTCAGGGGCTTCCTTTCCTACGAGCAGTACTTC. V usage is TRBV29-1 and J usage is TRBJ2-7; perhaps TRBD1 as D (6 bases). Looked up from germline, CDR1 is SQVTM and CDR2 is ANQGSEA. The CDR3 has 14 residues. V gave up 4 bases and J gave up 1 base, with 14 bases separating them.

The DNA for the CDR3 is TGTGCCAGTAGTAGAGACAGGGGGCAACTTACGCAGTATTTT. Residues: CASSRDRGQLTQYF. The genes are TRBV19 and TRBJ2-3; 10 bases match TRBD1. The trim removed 4 bases at V and 8 bases at J, leaving 6 bases unmatched. Germline CDR1 reads LNHDA; CDR2 reads SQIVND (reference sequence). This CDR3 region has 14 residues.

The CDR3 is CASSPAGRLKGSQYEQYF. CDR3 coding DNA: TGTGCCAGCAGCCCCGCGGGGCGCCTCAAGGGTTCTCAATACGAGCAGTACTTC. The chain combines TRBV5-4 with TRBJ2-7; TRBD2 is a possible D gene (6 bases). This CDR3 spans 18 amino acids. Germline values: CDR1 SGHNT, CDR2 YYREEE (reference sequence). Between the trimmed V and J ends, which lost 4 bases and 4 bases, there was a span of 27 bases.

The V call is TRBV21-1, the J call TRBJ2-7; TRBD2, the table's D call, lacks a check against the DNA. TRBV21-1 is flagged as a pseudogene. The CDR3 extends over 16 amino acids. The CDR3 is CASSKVKGLELHEQYF. In DNA, the CDR3 is TGTGCCAGCAGCAAAGTGAAGGGACTAGAGCTCCACGAGCAGTACTTC.

CDR3 DNA sequence: TGCGCCAGCAGTGAGTATGGAGGACCCACAGATACGCAGTATTTT. Amino acid sequence: CASSEYGGPTDTQYF. This sequence joins TRBV10-1 and TRBJ2-3; D possibly corresponds to TRBD2 (5 bases). Germline V CDR1 and CDR2: WNHNN, SYGVQD (reference sequence). There are 15 residues in the CDR3. V dropped 1 base and J dropped 2 bases, with 10 bases sitting between them.

The rearrangement uses TRBV11-2 and TRBJ2-5; D remains ambiguous. V shed 5 bases and J shed 5 bases, with 15 bases lying between them. The CDR3 is 14 residues long. Germline CDR1 reads SGHAT; CDR2 reads FQNNGV. In nucleotides, the CDR3 is TGTGCCAGCAGCCCGTGGTCCCTATGGGAGACCCAGTACTTC. Translation gives CASSPWSLWETQYF.

The chain combines TRBV19 with TRBJ2-7; possibly TRBD2 for D (5 bases). The germline V gene encodes CDR1 LNHDA and CDR2 SQIVND (reference sequence). CDR3 length: 16 amino acids. V shed 2 bases and J shed 3 bases, with 17 bases lying between them. CDR3 sequence (DNA): TGTGCCAGTAGTATAAGCCCCGGGTCGAGGGTCTACGAGCAGTACTTC. The encoded protein is CASSISPGSRVYEQYF.

CDR3 region: CASSQGAWSYNEQFF. For the CDR3, the DNA is TGTGCCAGCAGCCAAGGGGCATGGTCCTACAATGAGCAGTTCTTC. The chain couples TRBV3-1 (or the pseudogene TRBV3-2) to TRBJ2-1, with D hard to call. This CDR3 spans 15 amino acids. V was pared by 1 base and J by 1 base, with 8 bases between. Germline V gene lookup returns CDR1 LGHDT and CDR2 YNNKEL (reference sequence).

For this clone: Other DNA sequences in the sample encode the same CDR3. The chain employs TRBV24-1 and TRBJ2-7, with D hard to call. Germline V gene sequence: CDR1 KGHDR, CDR2 SFDVKD. V was pared by 3 bases and J by 1 base, with 6 bases between. The CDR3 contains 13 residues. This CDR3 is CATSDPVSYEQYF. CDR3 bases: TGTGCCACCAGTGATCCCGTTTCCTACGAGCAGTACTTC.

Here the CDR3 DNA reads TGTGCCAGTACCCCAAACAGGGGCTCCCAAGAGACCCAGTACTTC. Its protein product is CASTPNRGSQETQYF. The chain has TRBV19 and TRBJ2-5, with TRBD1 matching 7 bases. Per germline, CDR1 LNHDA and CDR2 SQIVND (reference sequence). The CDR3 spans 15 residues. The V segment lost 7 bases and the J segment 1 base; nucleotides outside the gene matches: 9. The full variable domain, completed using reference TRBV19 and TRBJ2-5, is DGGITQSPKYLFRKEGQNVTLSCEQNLNHDAMYWYRQDPGQGLRLIYYSQIVNDFQKGDIAEGYSVSREKKESFPLTVTSAQKNPTAFYLCASTPNRGSQETQYFGPGTRLLVL.